The 28 T cell receptor beta chains in this list originate from one sample, sequenced in a study of blood T cell repertoires in COVID-19 (dated by TCRdb to 2020 to 2022). The library came from the immunoSEQ multiplex PCR assay. Not all clones reach the TCRdb copy of this immuneACCESS table, which keeps in-frame sequences only. Checked studies attribute under half of the gap to unresolved V genes and leave the rest unexplained. This sample comprises about 240,000 clones, about 84% of them detected only once. The ten top clones hold roughly an eighth of the sample. The sequencing input was peripheral blood. The receptors come from a man older than 75 with acute or convalescent COVID-19.

The J gene is TRBJ2-1, the V gene TRBV7-9; D possibly corresponds to TRBD1 (5 bases). V lost 5 bases and J 0 bases, leaving 23 bases between the germline ends. This CDR3 has 19 amino acids. Per germline, CDR1 SEHNR and CDR2 FQNEAQ (reference sequence). Written as DNA, the CDR3 is TGTGCCAGCAGCAACCCAAAACAACAGGATCCGCCCTCCTACAATGAGCAGTTCTTC. Translation: CASSNPKQQDPPSYNEQFF.

V gene TRBV2 combines with J gene TRBJ2-7, with TRBD1 matching 11 bases. V lost 6 bases and J lost 5; bases outside the gene matches: 9. Germline V CDR1 and CDR2: SNHLY, FYNNEI. The CDR3 covers 15 residues. The CDR3 bases are TGTGCCAGCAGGTATACCCGGGACAGGGGGAACGAGCAGTACTTC. This translates into CASRYTRDRGNEQYF.

This clone has a handful of counts. The chain has TRBV11-2 and TRBJ1-3, with 7 bases fitting TRBD1. Germline values: CDR1 SGHAT, CDR2 FQNNGV. CDR3 length equals 14 residues. V shed 4 bases, J shed 5 bases, and the junction held 5 bases outside the gene matches. CDR3 protein: CASSSYRGRNTIYF. CDR3 DNA: TGTGCCAGCAGCTCCTACAGGGGTCGAAACACCATATATTTT. The entire variable domain, with the rest obtained from reference TRBV11-2 and TRBJ1-3, is as follows: EAGVAQSPRYKIIEKRQSVAFWCNPISGHATLYWYQQILGQGPKLLIQFQNNGVVDDSQLPKDRFSAERLKGVDSTLKIQPAKLEDSAVYLCASSSYRGRNTIYFGEGSWLTVV.

CDR3 DNA sequence: TGTGCCAGTAGTATAGCACTAGCAACTAATGAAAAACTGTTTTTT. This translates into CASSIALATNEKLFF. The chain couples TRBV19 to TRBJ1-4; D is ambiguous. The germline CDR1 and CDR2 sequences are LNHDA and SQIVND (reference sequence). V shed 1 base and J shed 0 bases, with 6 bases lying between them. The CDR3 contains 15 residues.

As concerns this clone: The sample carries other DNA sequences with the same CDR3. The rearrangement uses TRBV15 and TRBJ1-4; 9 positions match TRBD1. Germline V gene data show CDR1 as LNHNV and CDR2 as YYDKDF (reference sequence). This CDR3 is 15 amino acids long. V lost 3 bases, J lost 5 bases, and 4 bases stayed unmatched. DNA for the CDR3: TGTGCCACCAGCAGGGCAGGACAGGGGAATGAAAAACTGTTTTTT. Its protein product is CATSRAGQGNEKLFF.

The chain combines TRBV5-6 with TRBJ1-3; D not resolved. The length of the CDR3 is 13 residues. Trimming cost V 1 base and J 10 bases, with 12 bases left between them. The V gene's germline CDR1 is SGHDT and CDR2 YYEEEE. CDR3: CASSLLQRTTIYF. The CDR3 nucleotides are TGTGCCAGCAGCTTGCTCCAGCGAACGACCATATATTTT.

The genes are TRBV6-2 or TRBV6-3 and TRBJ2-5; possibly TRBD1 for D (5 bases). V lost 0 bases, J lost 2 bases, and 7 bases lay in between. The CDR3 is made up of 14 amino acids. The germline gives CDR1 MNHEY, CDR2 SVGEGT. CDR3 nucleotides: TGTGCCAGCAGTTACTCCGACAGACAAGAGACCCAGTACTTC. This translates into CASSYSDRQETQYF.

This chain links TRBV11-2 with TRBJ2-2; the match to TRBD1 covers 8 bases. V was pared by 1 base and J by 8 bases, with 6 bases of the junction left unmatched. Per germline, CDR1 SGHAT and CDR2 FQNNGV. This CDR3 region has 15 residues. The chain's CDR3 is CASSLGQGASGELFF. As DNA, the CDR3 is TGTGCCAGCAGCTTAGGGCAGGGGGCTAGTGGGGAGCTGTTTTTT.

Worth noting for this clone: This same CDR3 is encoded by further DNA sequences in the sample. The CDR3 coding sequence is TGTGCCAGCAGCTTGCAGGGGAATAGCAATCAGCCCCAGCATTTT. Its protein product is CASSLQGNSNQPQHF. This chain joins TRBV7-2 and TRBJ1-5, with TRBD1 as a possible D gene (6 bases). The germline CDR1 and CDR2 sequences are SGHTA and FQGNSA. V shed 3 bases and J shed 0 bases, with 9 bases lying between them. The CDR3 has 15 residues.

The rearrangement joins TRBV2 to TRBJ1-2, with 8 nucleotides matching TRBD1. Germline loops: CDR1 SNHLY, CDR2 FYNNEI. The CDR3 has 13 residues. V trimming: 4 bases; J trimming: 8 bases; junction bases outside the gene matches: 6. As DNA, the CDR3 is TGTGCCAGCAGTGTGAGGACAGGGTCGGGCTACACCTTC. Translated: CASSVRTGSGYTF.

V is TRBV4-1 and J is TRBJ2-1, with 7 bases that match TRBD2. CDR3 length: 17 amino acids. The junction had 17 bases not matched to a gene; V was cut back by 3 bases and J by 9 bases. In germline, CDR1 is MGHRA, CDR2 YSYEKL. The CDR3 here is CASSQGPQGGAQGEQFF. The CDR3 bases are TGCGCCAGCAGCCAGGGGCCTCAGGGAGGGGCGCAGGGTGAGCAGTTCTTC.

V and J are TRBV10-3 and TRBJ2-7; D might be TRBD2 (6 bases). The V and J ends lost 0 bases and 0 bases respectively, with 9 bases between them. CDR1 is ENHRY and CDR2 is SYGVKD in the germline V gene. This CDR3 region has 15 residues. This CDR3 reads CAISESASVSYEQYF. In DNA form, the CDR3 reads TGTGCCATCAGTGAGTCCGCTAGCGTCTCCTACGAGCAGTACTTC.

The chain couples TRBV7-9 to TRBJ2-3; tentative D call: TRBD2 (5 bases). Trimming pared 5 bases from V and 1 base from J, leaving 16 bases between. This CDR3 region has 16 residues. The germline V gene encodes CDR1 SEHNR and CDR2 FQNEAQ (reference sequence). CDR3 protein: CASSVEGNSGTDTQYF. The CDR3 DNA reads TGTGCCAGCAGCGTTGAGGGTAATAGTGGCACAGATACGCAGTATTTT.

The chain joins TRBV11-3 to TRBJ2-3; D remains ambiguous. The V end was cut by 1 base, the J end by 1 base, with 9 bases between. The germline V gene encodes CDR1 SGHNT and CDR2 YENEEA. The CDR3 length is 15 residues. CDR3 sequence (DNA): TGTGCCAGCAGCTTAGGTCCTCTTGGCACAGATACGCAGTATTTT. Protein sequence: CASSLGPLGTDTQYF.

V and J are TRBV6-1 and TRBJ2-4; TRBD1 aligns across 10 bases. Germline V gene sequence: CDR1 MNHNS, CDR2 SASEGT. V lost 1 base, J lost 7 bases, and 4 bases stayed unmatched. The CDR3 contains 15 residues. The chain's CDR3 is CASSEEPGQGNIQYF. The DNA for the CDR3 is TGTGCCAGCAGTGAAGAGCCGGGACAGGGGAACATTCAGTACTTC.

The V call is TRBV5-1, the J call TRBJ1-2; 8 bases match TRBD1. The CDR3 has 14 amino acids. Germline CDR1 is SGHRS and CDR2 is YFSETQ. Trimming cost V 0 bases and J 4 bases; bases outside gene matches: 2. CDR3 region: CASSLGGQAYGYTF. The CDR3, as DNA: TGCGCCAGCAGCTTGGGGGGACAGGCCTATGGCTACACCTTC.

J is TRBJ2-3 and V is TRBV5-6; D might be TRBD1 (5 bases). Germline V gives CDR1 SGHDT, CDR2 YYEEEE. CDR3 size: 13 residues. Trimming shortened V by 2 bases and J by 4 bases, and 8 bases separated the two germline ends. The CDR3 region is CASSLGVSDTQYF. The CDR3 DNA reads TGTGCCAGCAGCTTAGGGGTTTCAGATACGCAGTATTTT.

CDR3 in amino acids: CASSETEGVVSYTF. CDR3 DNA sequence: TGTGCCAGCAGTGAAACAGAGGGTGTAGTAAGCTACACCTTC. V and J are TRBV6-1 and TRBJ1-2; D unresolved. From germline, CDR1 is MNHNS and CDR2 SASEGT. V was shortened by 2 bases and J by 9 bases, with 16 bases between the two germline ends. This CDR3 is built from 14 residues.

The chain couples TRBV5-1 to TRBJ1-3; 10 bases align to TRBD1. From germline, CDR1 is SGHRS and CDR2 YFSETQ. V shed 0 bases and J 11 bases; nucleotides not matched to a gene: 5. The CDR3 has 14 amino acids. DNA of the CDR3: TGCGCCAGCAGCTTGGGACAGGGGGCCTCTGCCATATATTTT. This sequence encodes CASSLGQGASAIYF.

V gene TRBV4-2 combines with J gene TRBJ2-1; 7 positions match TRBD2. J lost 0 bases, V lost 0 bases, and 2 bases had no gene match. The CDR3 loop spans 16 amino acids. Germline-derived CDR1 and CDR2 are LGHNA and YNFKEQ. This CDR3 is CASSQELADSYNEQFF. CDR3 nucleotides: TGTGCCAGCAGCCAAGAGCTAGCGGACTCCTACAATGAGCAGTTCTTC.

CDR3 in amino acids: CASSPSIEQFF. In nucleotides, the CDR3 is TGTGCCAGCAGCCCTAGCATTGAGCAGTTCTTC. This chain uses TRBV7-2 with TRBJ2-1, with D perhaps matching TRBD2 (5 bases). Trimming stripped 5 bases from V and 9 bases from J, with 8 bases between. The CDR3 is made up of 11 amino acids. Germline V gene data show CDR1 as SGHTA and CDR2 as FQGNSA.

The chain has TRBV24-1 and TRBJ2-7; D remains unclear. The germline gives CDR1 KGHDR, CDR2 SFDVKD. CDR3 length: 14 amino acids. The V end lost 5 bases, the J end lost 2 bases, and 12 bases lay between the germline ends. CDR3 residues: CATSVNRVPYEQYF. CDR3 sequence (DNA): TGTGCCACCAGTGTTAATCGGGTTCCCTACGAGCAGTACTTC.

This clone has just one count. This chain uses TRBV11-2 with TRBJ2-1; perhaps TRBD1 as D (6 bases). The germline V gene has CDR1 SGHAT and CDR2 FQNNGV. V was cut by 0 bases and J by 0 bases, with 15 bases left in between. The CDR3 runs to 18 residues. CDR3 bases: TGTGCCAGCAGCTTAGATAGGGACATAAGGAGCTCCTACAATGAGCAGTTCTTC. Its translation: CASSLDRDIRSSYNEQFF.

J is TRBJ2-3 and V is TRBV5-1, with 9 bases identical to TRBD1. The CDR3 sequence is 15 residues long. Trimming removed 0 bases from V and 5 bases from J; junction bases left unmatched: 4. Germline V gene lookup returns CDR1 SGHRS and CDR2 YFSETQ. The CDR3 loop is CASSLGGTGRDTQYF. The CDR3 DNA reads as TGCGCCAGCAGCTTGGGTGGGACAGGGAGAGATACGCAGTATTTT.

J is TRBJ2-7 and V is TRBV12-3 or TRBV12-4; weak D call: TRBD1 (6 bases). CDR3 length: 13 residues. Deletions cut 6 bases from V and 6 bases from J, with 15 bases between. DNA of the CDR3: TGTGCCAGCAGGCGACGGGACAACGTCGAGCAGTACTTC. Residues: CASRRRDNVEQYF.

This clone was counted once. The CDR3: CASSQEWALGSYEQYF. CDR3 nucleotide sequence: TGCGCCAGCAGCCAAGAATGGGCTTTGGGCTCCTACGAGCAGTACTTC. The J gene is TRBJ2-7, the V gene TRBV4-1; D is undetermined. CDR3 length equals 16 residues. Germline V lookup: CDR1 MGHRA, CDR2 YSYEKL. Trimming removed 0 bases at V and 0 bases at J, with 12 bases between.

The chain carries TRBV3-1 (or the pseudogene TRBV3-2) and TRBJ1-2; D gene unclear. V was clipped by 4 bases and J by 8 bases, with 11 bases between them. CDR1 is LGHDT and CDR2 is YNNKEL in the germline V gene (reference sequence). The CDR3 is 12 residues long. DNA of the CDR3: TGTGCCAGCAGCCGCGGGCCGGGAGGCTACACCTTC. Translated, it gives CASSRGPGGYTF.

The rearrangement links TRBV7-9 to TRBJ2-1; possible D gene TRBD1, 5 bases. Trimming took 0 bases from V and 1 from J, leaving 7 bases between them. This CDR3 region has 15 residues. From germline, CDR1 is SEHNR and CDR2 FQNEAQ (reference sequence). The DNA of the CDR3 is TGTGCCAGCAGCTTAGCAAGGGGTTCCTACAATGAGCAGTTCTTC. Protein sequence: CASSLARGSYNEQFF.